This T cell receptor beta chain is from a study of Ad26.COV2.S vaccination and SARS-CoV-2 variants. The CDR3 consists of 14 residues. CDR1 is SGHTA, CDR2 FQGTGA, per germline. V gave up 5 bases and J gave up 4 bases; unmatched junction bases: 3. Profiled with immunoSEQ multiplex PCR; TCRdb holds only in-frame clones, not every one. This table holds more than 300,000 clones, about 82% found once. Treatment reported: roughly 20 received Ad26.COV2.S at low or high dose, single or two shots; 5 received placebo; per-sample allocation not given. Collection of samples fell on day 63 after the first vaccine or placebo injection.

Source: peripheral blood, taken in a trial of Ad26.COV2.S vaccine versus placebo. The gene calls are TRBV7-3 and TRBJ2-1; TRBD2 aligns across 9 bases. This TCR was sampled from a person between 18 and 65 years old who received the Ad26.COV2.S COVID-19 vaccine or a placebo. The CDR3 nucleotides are TGTGCCAGCAGCCCTGCGGGGGGGTACAATGAGCAGTTCTTC. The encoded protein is CASSPAGGYNEQFF.